This entry lists 9 T cell receptor beta chains sequenced from one sample in a study of T cell responses to AZD1222 COVID-19 vaccine (dated by TCRdb to about 2021). What this sample's time point label stands for: about 28 days (+/-7) after the second vaccine dose. To prepare the library, the immunoSEQ multiplex PCR assay was applied. TCRdb took this table from immuneACCESS and kept in-frame rearrangements with V and J called. Such tables lack part of the clones; where checked against another copy, unresolved V genes explain under half of the gap, and the rest is unexplained. For this sample the table gives approximately 67,000 clones, of which under 90% were detected only once. The leading ten clones occupy approximately 5.9% of the sample. The material was peripheral blood, obtained 28 days after the second AZD1222 dose. The receptors originated from an adult who received the AZD1222 COVID-19 vaccine.

The chain employs TRBV5-6 and TRBJ2-7; 7 bases match TRBD1. The ends lost 3 bases at V and 5 bases at J; junction bases unmatched: 11. The CDR3 has 15 residues. Germline lookup yields CDR1 SGHDT and CDR2 YYEEEE. The CDR3 reads CASSYRPTGNDEQYF. CDR3 nucleotides: TGTGCCAGCAGCTATCGACCGACAGGGAACGACGAGCAGTACTTC.

The V gene is TRBV3-1 (or the pseudogene TRBV3-2), the J gene TRBJ2-5; D may be TRBD1 or TRBD2 (7 bases each). This CDR3 region has 15 residues. CDR1 and CDR2 (germline): LGHDT, YNNKEL (reference sequence). Trimming took 1 base from V and 3 from J, leaving 12 bases between them. CDR3 residues: CASSQAGGREETQYF. The CDR3 DNA is TGTGCCAGCAGCCAAGCAGGGGGGAGGGAAGAGACCCAGTACTTC.

This chain uses TRBV12-3 or TRBV12-4 with TRBJ1-2; D perhaps matches TRBD1 (5 bases). There are 11 residues in the CDR3. With 3 bases removed from V and 8 bases from J, the gap between germline ends came to 7 bases. The CDR3, as DNA: TGTGCCAGCAGTTTGGGGGTAGGCTACACCTTC. Encoded protein: CASSLGVGYTF.

The chain has TRBV7-9 and TRBJ2-1; D is possibly TRBD1 (5 bases). The CDR3 contains 16 residues. The V gene lost 1 base and the J gene lost 8 bases, with 18 bases spanning the gap. Germline assignment: CDR1 SEHNR and CDR2 FQNEAQ (reference sequence). CDR3 sequence reads: CASSLGGTGPGDEQFF. The DNA of the CDR3 is TGTGCCAGCAGCTTAGGAGGCACAGGCCCTGGGGATGAGCAGTTCTTC. Combining the CDR3 with reference TRBV7-9 and TRBJ2-1 gives the whole variable domain DTGVSQNPRHKITKRGQNVTFRCDPISEHNRLYWYRQTLGQGPEFLTYFQNEAQLEKSRLLSDRFSAERPKGSFSTLEIQRTEQGDSAMYLCASSLGGTGPGDEQFFGPGTRLTVL.

The V call is TRBV5-6, the J call TRBJ2-3; possible D gene TRBD2, 5 bases. CDR1 and CDR2 from the germline V gene are SGHDT and YYEEEE. The CDR3 contains 15 residues. V was clipped by 0 bases and J by 0 bases, with 8 bases between them. CDR3 DNA sequence: TGTGCCAGCAGCTTGGTGGAGGACAGCACAGATACGCAGTATTTT. Translation: CASSLVEDSTDTQYF.

V is TRBV7-9 and J is TRBJ1-1; D unclear. The V end lost 0 bases, the J end lost 5 bases, and 7 bases lay between the germline ends. Germline V CDR1 and CDR2: SEHNR, FQNEAQ (reference sequence). This CDR3 contains 13 residues. The CDR3 protein is CASSLAAGTEAFF. CDR3 nucleotide sequence: TGTGCCAGCAGCTTAGCTGCCGGGACTGAAGCTTTCTTT.

The chain combines TRBV15 with TRBJ1-4, with TRBD1 as a possible D gene (5 bases). Trimming took 0 bases from V and 8 from J, leaving 13 bases between them. CDR3 length: 15 amino acids. In germline, CDR1 is LNHNV, CDR2 YYDKDF (reference sequence). CDR3 sequence (DNA): TGTGCCACCAGCAGAGACAATTTGGGGGGGGAAAAACTGTTTTTT. As protein: CATSRDNLGGEKLFF.

V is TRBV19 and J is TRBJ2-2; 11 bases map to TRBD2. The CDR3 is 15 residues long. The germline V gene encodes CDR1 LNHDA and CDR2 SQIVND (reference sequence). V was pared by 7 bases and J by 8 bases, with 9 bases of the junction left unmatched. CDR3 amino acids: CASINLAGGRGELFF. The DNA for the CDR3 is TGTGCCAGTATCAACCTAGCGGGGGGCCGAGGGGAGCTGTTTTTT.

CDR3 sequence reads: CASSLDHGLYNEQFF. CDR3 nucleotides: TGTGCCAGCAGCTTAGACCATGGGCTCTACAATGAGCAGTTCTTC. J is TRBJ2-1 and V is TRBV7-9; D is ambiguous. Germline CDR1 SEHNR, CDR2 FQNEAQ (reference sequence). CDR3 length equals 15 residues. Trimming pared 1 base from V and 3 bases from J, leaving 10 bases between.